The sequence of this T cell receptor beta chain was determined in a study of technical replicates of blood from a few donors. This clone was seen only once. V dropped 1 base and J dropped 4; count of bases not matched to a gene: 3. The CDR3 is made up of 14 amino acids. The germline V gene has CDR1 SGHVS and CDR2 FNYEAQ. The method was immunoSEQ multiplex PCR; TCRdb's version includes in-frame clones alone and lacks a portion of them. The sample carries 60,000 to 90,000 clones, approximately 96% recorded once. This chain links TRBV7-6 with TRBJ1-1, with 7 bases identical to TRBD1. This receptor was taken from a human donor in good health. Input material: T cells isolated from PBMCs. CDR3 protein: CASSLERGLTEAFF. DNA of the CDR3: TGTGCCAGCAGCTTAGAGAGGGGGCTCACTGAAGCTTTCTTT.